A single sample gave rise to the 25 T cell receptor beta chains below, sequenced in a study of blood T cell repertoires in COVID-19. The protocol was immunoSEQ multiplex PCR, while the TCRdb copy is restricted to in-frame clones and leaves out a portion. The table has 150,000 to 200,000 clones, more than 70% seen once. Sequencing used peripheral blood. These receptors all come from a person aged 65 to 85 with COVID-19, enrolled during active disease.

CDR3 coding DNA: TGTGCCAGCCGGGGACAGGGGGTTGAAAAACTGTTTTTT. This encodes CASRGQGVEKLFF. The J gene is TRBJ1-4, the V gene TRBV28; 11 bases are shared with TRBD1. The length of the CDR3 is 13 residues. Germline V CDR1 and CDR2: MDHEN, SYDVKM. Germline trimming cut 8 bases from V and 7 bases from J; bases unmatched to any gene: 3. Complete variable domain (other parts from reference TRBV28 and TRBJ1-4): DVKVTQSSRYLVKRTGEKVFLECVQDMDHENMFWYRQDPGLGLRLIYFSYDVKMKEKGDIPEGYSVSREKKERFSLILESASTNQTSMYLCASRGQGVEKLFFGSGTQLSVL.

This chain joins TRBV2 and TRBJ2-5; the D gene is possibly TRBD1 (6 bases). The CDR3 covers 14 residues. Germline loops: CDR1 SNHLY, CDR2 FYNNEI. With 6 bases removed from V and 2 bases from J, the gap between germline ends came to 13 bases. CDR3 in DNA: TGTGCCAGCAGCCAGGGGCAAAATCAAGAGACCCAGTACTTC. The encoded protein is CASSQGQNQETQYF.

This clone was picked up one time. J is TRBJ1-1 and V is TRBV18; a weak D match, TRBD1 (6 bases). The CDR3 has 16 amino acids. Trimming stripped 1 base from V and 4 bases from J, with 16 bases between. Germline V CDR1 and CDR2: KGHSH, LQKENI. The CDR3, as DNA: TGTGCCAGCTCACCACGGGGGCAGGGGCTGGGCACTGAAGCTTTCTTT. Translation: CASSPRGQGLGTEAFF.

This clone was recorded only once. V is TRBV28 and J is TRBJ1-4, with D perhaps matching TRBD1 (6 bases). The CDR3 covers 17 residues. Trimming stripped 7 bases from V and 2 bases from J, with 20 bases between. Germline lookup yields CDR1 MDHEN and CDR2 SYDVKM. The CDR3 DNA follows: TGTGCCAGCACCCCATTACAGGGCCGGATTACTAATGAAAAACTGTTTTTT. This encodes CASTPLQGRITNEKLFF.

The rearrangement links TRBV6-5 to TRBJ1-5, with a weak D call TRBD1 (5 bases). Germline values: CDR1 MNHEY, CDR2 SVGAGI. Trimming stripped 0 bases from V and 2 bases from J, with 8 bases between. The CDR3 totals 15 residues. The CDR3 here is CASSYSGGGNQPQHF. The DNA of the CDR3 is TGTGCCAGCAGTTACTCCGGGGGAGGCAATCAGCCCCAGCATTTT.

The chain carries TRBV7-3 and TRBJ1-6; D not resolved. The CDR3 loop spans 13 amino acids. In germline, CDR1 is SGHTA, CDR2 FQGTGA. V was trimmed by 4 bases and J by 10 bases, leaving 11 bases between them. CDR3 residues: CASSSWVGSPLHF. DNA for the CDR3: TGTGCCAGCAGCTCCTGGGTCGGGTCACCCCTCCACTTT.

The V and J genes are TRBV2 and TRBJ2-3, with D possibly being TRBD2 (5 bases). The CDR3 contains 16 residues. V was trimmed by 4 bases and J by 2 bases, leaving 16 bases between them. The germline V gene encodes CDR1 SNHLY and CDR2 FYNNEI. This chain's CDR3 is CASSAPGMRDTDTQYF. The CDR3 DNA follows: TGTGCCAGCAGTGCCCCGGGCATGAGGGACACAGATACGCAGTATTTT.

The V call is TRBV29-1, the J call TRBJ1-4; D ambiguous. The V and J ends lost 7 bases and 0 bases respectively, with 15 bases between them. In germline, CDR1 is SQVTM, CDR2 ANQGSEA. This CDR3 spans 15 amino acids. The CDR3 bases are TGCAGCGCATTAGACTCCTCTGCAACTAATGAAAAACTGTTTTTT. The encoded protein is CSALDSSATNEKLFF. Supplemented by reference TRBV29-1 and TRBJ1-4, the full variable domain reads SAVISQKPSRDICQRGTSLTIQCQVDSQVTMMFWYRQQPGQSLTLIATANQGSEATYESGFVIDKFPISRPNLTFSTLTVSNMSPEDSSIYLCSALDSSATNEKLFFGSGTQLSVL.

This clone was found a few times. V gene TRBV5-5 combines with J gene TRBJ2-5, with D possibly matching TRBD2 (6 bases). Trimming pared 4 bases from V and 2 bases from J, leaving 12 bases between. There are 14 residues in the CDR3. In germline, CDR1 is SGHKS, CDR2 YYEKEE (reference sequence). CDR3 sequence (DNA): TGTGCCAGCAGCACACCTGGGGGGCAAGAGACCCAGTACTTC. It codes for CASSTPGGQETQYF.

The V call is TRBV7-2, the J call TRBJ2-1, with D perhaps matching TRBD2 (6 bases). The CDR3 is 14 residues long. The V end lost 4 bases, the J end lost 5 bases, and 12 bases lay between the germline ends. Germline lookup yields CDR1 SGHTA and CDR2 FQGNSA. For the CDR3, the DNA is TGTGCCAGCAGCTCCGGCCGGGAGAACAATGAGCAGTTCTTC. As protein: CASSSGRENNEQFF.

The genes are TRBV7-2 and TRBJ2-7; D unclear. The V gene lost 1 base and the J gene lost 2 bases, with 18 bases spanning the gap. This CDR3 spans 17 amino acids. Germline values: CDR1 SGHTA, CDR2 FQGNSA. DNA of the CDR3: TGTGCCAGCAGCTTAGGGTTGGGCACTTCTAACGCCTACGAGCAGTACTTC. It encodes CASSLGLGTSNAYEQYF. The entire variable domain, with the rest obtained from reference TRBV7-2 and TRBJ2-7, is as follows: GAGVSQSPSNKVTEKGKDVELRCDPISGHTALYWYRQSLGQGLEFLIYFQGNSAPDKSGLPSDRFSAERTGGSVSTLTIQRTQQEDSAVYLCASSLGLGTSNAYEQYFGPGTRLTVT.

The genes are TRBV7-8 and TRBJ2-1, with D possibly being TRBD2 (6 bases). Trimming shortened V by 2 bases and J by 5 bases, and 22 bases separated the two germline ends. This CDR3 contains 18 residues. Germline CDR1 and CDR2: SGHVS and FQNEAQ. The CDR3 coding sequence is TGTGCCAGCAGCTTAAGGCCAGGACTAAGGCCGATAAACAATGAGCAGTTCTTC. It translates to CASSLRPGLRPINNEQFF.

CDR3 region: CANKPREDYEQYF. The DNA of the CDR3 is TGTGCCAACAAACCACGGGAGGACTACGAGCAGTACTTC. The chain combines TRBV7-3 with TRBJ2-7; 7 bases are a match to TRBD2. V shed 10 bases, J shed 3 bases, and the junction held 9 bases outside the gene matches. This CDR3 region has 13 residues. Germline V CDR1 and CDR2: SGHTA, FQGTGA.

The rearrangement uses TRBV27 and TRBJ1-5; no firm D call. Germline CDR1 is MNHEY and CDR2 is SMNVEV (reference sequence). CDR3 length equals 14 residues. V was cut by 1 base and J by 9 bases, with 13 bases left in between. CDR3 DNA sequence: TGTGCCAGCAGTTTATTTCCGGAGTGGTGGCCCCAGCATTTT. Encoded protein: CASSLFPEWWPQHF.

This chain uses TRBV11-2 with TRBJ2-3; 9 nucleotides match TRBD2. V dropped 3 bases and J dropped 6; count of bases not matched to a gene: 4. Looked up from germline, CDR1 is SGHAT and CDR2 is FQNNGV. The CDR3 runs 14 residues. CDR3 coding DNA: TGTGCCAGCAGCTTTGGGACTAGCTTGGATACGCAGTATTTT. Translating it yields CASSFGTSLDTQYF.

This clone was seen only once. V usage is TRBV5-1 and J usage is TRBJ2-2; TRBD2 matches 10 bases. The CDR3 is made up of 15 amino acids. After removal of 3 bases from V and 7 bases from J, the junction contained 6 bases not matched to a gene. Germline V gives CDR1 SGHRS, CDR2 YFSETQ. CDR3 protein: CASSWTSGGSGELFF. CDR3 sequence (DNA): TGCGCCAGCAGCTGGACTAGCGGAGGGAGCGGGGAGCTGTTTTTT.

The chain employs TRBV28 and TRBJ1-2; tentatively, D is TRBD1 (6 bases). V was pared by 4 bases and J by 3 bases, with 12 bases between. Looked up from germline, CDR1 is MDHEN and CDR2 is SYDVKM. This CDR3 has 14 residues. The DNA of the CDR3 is TGTGCCAGCAGTTCGGGGGGGCTGGACTATGGCTACACCTTC. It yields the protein CASSSGGLDYGYTF.

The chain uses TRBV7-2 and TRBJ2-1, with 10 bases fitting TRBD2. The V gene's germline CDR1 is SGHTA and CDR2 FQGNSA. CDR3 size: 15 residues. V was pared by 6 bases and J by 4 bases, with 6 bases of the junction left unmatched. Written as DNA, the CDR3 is TGTGCCAGCAGTTCCGGGACTAGCGTATACAATGAGCAGTTCTTC. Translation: CASSSGTSVYNEQFF.

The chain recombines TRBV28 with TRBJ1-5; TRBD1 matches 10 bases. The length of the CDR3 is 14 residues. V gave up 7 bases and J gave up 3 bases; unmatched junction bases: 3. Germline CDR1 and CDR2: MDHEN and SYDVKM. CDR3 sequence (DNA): TGTGCCAGCAATGACAGGGGGCCCAATCAGCCCCAGCATTTT. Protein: CASNDRGPNQPQHF.

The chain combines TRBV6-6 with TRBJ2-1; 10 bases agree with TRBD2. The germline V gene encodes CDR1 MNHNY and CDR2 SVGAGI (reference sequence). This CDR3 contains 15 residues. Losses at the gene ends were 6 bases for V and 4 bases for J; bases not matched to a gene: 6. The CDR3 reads CASSLAGASYNEQFF. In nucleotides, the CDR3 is TGTGCCAGCAGCCTAGCGGGGGCCTCTTACAATGAGCAGTTCTTC.

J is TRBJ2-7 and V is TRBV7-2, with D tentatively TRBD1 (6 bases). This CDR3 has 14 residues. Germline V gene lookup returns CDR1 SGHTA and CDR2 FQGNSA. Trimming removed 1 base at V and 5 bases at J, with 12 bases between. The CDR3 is CASSLGLRGHEQYF. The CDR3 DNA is TGTGCCAGCAGCTTAGGTCTCAGGGGCCACGAGCAGTACTTC.

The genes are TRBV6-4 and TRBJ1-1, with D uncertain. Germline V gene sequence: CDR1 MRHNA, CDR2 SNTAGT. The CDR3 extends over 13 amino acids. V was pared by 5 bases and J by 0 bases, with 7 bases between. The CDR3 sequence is CASSREVNTEAFF. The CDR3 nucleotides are TGTGCCAGCAGTAGGGAGGTGAACACTGAAGCTTTCTTT.

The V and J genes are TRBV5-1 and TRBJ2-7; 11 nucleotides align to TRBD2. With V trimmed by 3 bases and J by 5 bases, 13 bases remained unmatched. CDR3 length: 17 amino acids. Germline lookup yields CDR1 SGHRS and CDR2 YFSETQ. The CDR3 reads CASSSNEGLAGGHEQYF. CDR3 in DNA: TGCGCCAGCAGCTCGAACGAGGGCTTAGCGGGAGGGCACGAGCAGTACTTC. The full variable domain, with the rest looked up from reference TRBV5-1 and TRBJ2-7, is KAGVTQTPRYLIKTRGQQVTLSCSPISGHRSVSWYQQTPGQGLQFLFEYFSETQRNKGNFPGRFSGRQFSNSRSEMNVSTLELGDSALYLCASSSNEGLAGGHEQYFGPGTRLTVT.

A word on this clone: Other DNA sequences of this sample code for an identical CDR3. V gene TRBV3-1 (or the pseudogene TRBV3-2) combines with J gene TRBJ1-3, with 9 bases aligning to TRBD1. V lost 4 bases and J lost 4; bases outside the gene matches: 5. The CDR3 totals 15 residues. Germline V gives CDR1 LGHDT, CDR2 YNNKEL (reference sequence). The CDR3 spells CASSPGQGRGNTIYF. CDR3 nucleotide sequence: TGTGCCAGCAGCCCCGGACAGGGGAGAGGAAACACCATATATTTT.

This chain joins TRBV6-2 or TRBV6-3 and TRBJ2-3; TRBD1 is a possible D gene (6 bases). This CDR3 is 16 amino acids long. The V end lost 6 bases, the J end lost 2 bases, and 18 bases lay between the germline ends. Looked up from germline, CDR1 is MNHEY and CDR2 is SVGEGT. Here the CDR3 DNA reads TGTGCCAGCAGCCTAATAGGGACACACCCCACAGATACGCAGTATTTT. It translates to CASSLIGTHPTDTQYF.